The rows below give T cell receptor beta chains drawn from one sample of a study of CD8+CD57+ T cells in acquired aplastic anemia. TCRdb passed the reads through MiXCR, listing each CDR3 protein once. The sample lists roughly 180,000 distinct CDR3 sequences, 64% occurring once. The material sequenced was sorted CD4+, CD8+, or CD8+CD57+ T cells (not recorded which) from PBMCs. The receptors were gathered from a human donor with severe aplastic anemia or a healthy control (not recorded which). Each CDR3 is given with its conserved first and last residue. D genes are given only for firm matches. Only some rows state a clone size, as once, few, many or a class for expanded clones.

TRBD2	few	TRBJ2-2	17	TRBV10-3	CAISEFEREINTGELFF	TGTGCCATCAGTGAGTTCGAGCGGGAAATCAACACCGGGGAGCTGTTTTTT
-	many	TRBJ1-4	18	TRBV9	CASSVVAGPGLTNEKLFF	TGTGCCAGCAGCGTAGTCGCTGGCCCAGGTCTGACTAATGAAAAACTGTTTTTT
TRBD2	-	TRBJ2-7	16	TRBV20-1	CSASRRGTSGVYEQYF	TGCAGTGCTTCTCGTCGCGGGACTAGCGGAGTCTACGAGCAGTACTTC
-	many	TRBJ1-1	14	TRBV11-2	CASSSIQGNTEAFF	TGTGCCAGCAGCTCTATACAGGGGAACACTGAAGCTTTCTTT
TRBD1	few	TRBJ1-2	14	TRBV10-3	CAISNDRQGNGYTF	TGTGCCATCAGTAACGATCGACAGGGGAACGGCTACACCTTC
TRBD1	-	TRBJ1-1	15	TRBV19	CASTRTDRVRTEAFF	TGTGCCAGTACCAGAACCGACAGGGTTCGGACTGAAGCTTTCTTT
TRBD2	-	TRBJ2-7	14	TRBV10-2	CASRPSGYSYEQYF	TGCGCCAGCAGGCCTAGCGGATACTCCTACGAGCAGTACTTC
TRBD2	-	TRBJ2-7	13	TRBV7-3	CASSLDGRREQYF	TGTGCCAGCAGCTTGGACGGGAGGCGCGAGCAGTACTTC
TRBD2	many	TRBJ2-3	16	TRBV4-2	CASSQVPGTITDTQYF	TGTGCCAGCAGCCAAGTCCCCGGGACTATCACAGATACGCAGTATTTT
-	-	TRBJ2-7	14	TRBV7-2	CASSQDRQLYEQYF	TGCGCCAGCAGCCAAGATAGACAACTCTACGAGCAGTACTTC
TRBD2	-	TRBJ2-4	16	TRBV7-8	CASSVRTSGARSIQYF	TGTGCCAGCAGCGTCCGGACTAGCGGGGCACGTAGCATTCAGTACTTC
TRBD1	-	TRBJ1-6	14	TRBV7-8	CASSRQGVAPPLHF	TGTGCCAGCAGCAGACAGGGTGTAGCTCCACCCCTCCACTTT
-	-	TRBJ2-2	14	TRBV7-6	CASSLNGDTGELFF	TGTGCCAGCAGCTTAAACGGGGACACCGGGGAGCTGTTTTTT
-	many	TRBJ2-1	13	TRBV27	CASTAAPYNEQFF	TGTGCCAGCACGGCCGCACCGTACAATGAGCAGTTCTTC
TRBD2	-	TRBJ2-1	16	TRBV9	CASSVAPSGSYNEQFF	TGTGCCAGCAGCGTAGCCCCTAGCGGAAGTTACAATGAGCAGTTCTTC
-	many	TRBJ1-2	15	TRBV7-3	CASSLVGRTDYGYTF	TGTGCCAGCAGCCTCGTTGGTCGGACAGATTATGGCTACACCTTC
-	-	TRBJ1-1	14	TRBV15	CATSRGRVPTEAFF	TGTGCCACCAGCAGAGGAAGGGTCCCTACTGAAGCTTTCTTT
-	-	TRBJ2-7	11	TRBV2	CAGSLKDEQYF	TGTGCCGGCAGTCTCAAGGACGAGCAGTACTTC
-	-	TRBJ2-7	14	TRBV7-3	CASSPSGFPQKQYF	TGTGCCAGCAGCCCTAGTGGGTTCCCCCAAAAGCAGTACTTC
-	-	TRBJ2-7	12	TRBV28	CASRRRGSEQYF	TGTGCCAGCAGGCGTCGGGGGTCCGAGCAGTACTTC
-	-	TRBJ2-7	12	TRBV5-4	CASSLNLGEQYF	TGTGCCAGCAGCCTGAATTTGGGTGAGCAGTACTTC
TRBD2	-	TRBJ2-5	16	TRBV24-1	CATSEGLAGEQETQYF	TGTGCCACCAGTGAAGGACTAGCGGGGGAACAAGAGACCCAGTACTTC
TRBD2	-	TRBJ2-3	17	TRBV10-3	CAISDPPSGGLADTQYF	TGTGCCATCAGTGACCCGCCTAGCGGGGGATTAGCAGATACGCAGTATTTT
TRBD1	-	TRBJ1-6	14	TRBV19	CASNSGTGNSPLHF	TGTGCCAGTAATTCCGGGACAGGGAATTCACCCCTCCACTTT
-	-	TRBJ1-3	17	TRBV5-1	CASSSTVDSLSGNTIYF	TGCGCCAGCAGCTCGACCGTCGACAGTCTCTCTGGAAACACCATATATTTT
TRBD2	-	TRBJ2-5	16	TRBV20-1	CSARGLASGHQETQYF	TGCAGTGCTAGGGGCCTGGCTAGCGGACACCAAGAGACCCAGTACTTC
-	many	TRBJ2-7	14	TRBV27	CASSPRGGNHEQYF	TGTGCCAGCAGTCCCAGGGGGGGGAACCACGAGCAGTACTTC
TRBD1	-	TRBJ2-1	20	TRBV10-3	CASSLRPADRVLLPHNEQFF	TGTGCCAGCAGTTTACGACCCGCCGACAGGGTCCTGCTACCGCACAATGAGCAGTTCTTC
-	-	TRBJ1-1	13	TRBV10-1	CASSGTPNTEAFF	TGCGCCAGCAGTGGTACACCGAACACTGAAGCTTTCTTT
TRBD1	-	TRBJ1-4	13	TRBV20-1	CSARPGTDEKLFF	TGCAGTGCTAGACCCGGGACAGATGAAAAACTGTTTTTT
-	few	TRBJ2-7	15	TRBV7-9	CASRRGTEISYEQYF	TGTGCCAGCAGGCGCGGGACAGAGATCTCCTACGAGCAGTACTTC
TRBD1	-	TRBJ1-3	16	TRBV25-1	CASSGRGQNHGNTIYF	TGTGCCAGCAGTGGCCGGGGACAGAATCACGGAAACACCATATATTTT
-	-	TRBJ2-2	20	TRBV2	CASSPQGDESYEQYFGELFF	-
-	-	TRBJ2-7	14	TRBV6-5	CASSCSRTGYEQYF	TGTGCCAGCAGTTGCTCCCGGACGGGATACGAGCAGTACTTC
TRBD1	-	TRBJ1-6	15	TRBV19	CASSTGTGVRSPLHF	TGTGCCAGTAGTACCGGGACAGGGGTTCGGTCACCCCTCCACTTT
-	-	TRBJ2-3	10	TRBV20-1	CSASLDTQYF	TGCAGTGCTAGTCTGGATACGCAGTATTTT
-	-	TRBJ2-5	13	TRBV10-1	CASSASGAETQYF	TGCGCCAGCAGTGCATCAGGGGCAGAGACCCAGTACTTC
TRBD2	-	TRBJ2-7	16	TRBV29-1	CSVTGGAGVSSGEQYF	TGCAGCGTTACCGGGGGAGCGGGAGTGTCGTCCGGCGAGCAGTACTTC
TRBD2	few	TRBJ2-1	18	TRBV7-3	CASSLVSGRAISYNEQFF	TGTGCCAGCAGCTTGGTTAGCGGGAGGGCCATCTCCTACAATGAGCAGTTCTTC
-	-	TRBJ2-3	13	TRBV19	CASIGGAGDTQYF	TGTGCCAGTATCGGAGGGGCAGGGGATACGCAGTATTTT
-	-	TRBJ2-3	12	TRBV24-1	CASQDGADTQYF	TGTGCCTCTCAGGACGGGGCAGATACGCAGTATTTT
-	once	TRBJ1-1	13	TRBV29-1	CSVAVGRDTEAFF	TGCAGCGTTGCGGTGGGGCGTGACACTGAAGCTTTCTTT
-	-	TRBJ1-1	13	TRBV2	CASSVEGGTEAFF	TGTGCCAGCAGTGTAGAAGGTGGCACTGAAGCTTTCTTT
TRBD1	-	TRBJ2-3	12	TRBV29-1	CSVYGTGGTQYF	TGCAGCGTGTACGGGACAGGCGGTACGCAGTATTTT